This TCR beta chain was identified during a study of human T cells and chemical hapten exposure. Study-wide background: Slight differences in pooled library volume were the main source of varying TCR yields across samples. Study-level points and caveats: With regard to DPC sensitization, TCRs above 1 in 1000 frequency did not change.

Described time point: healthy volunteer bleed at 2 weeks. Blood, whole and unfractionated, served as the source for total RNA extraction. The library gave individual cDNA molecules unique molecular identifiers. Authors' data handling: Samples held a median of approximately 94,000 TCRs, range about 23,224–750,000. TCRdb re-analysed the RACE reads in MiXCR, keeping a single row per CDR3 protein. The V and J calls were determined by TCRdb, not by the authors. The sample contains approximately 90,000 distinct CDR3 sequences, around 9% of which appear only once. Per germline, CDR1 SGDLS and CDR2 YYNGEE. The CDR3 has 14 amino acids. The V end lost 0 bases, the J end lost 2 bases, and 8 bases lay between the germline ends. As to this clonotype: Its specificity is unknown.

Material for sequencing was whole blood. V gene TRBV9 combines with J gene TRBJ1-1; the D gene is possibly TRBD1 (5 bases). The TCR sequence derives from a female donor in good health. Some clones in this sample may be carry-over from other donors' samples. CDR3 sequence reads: CASSVVQGNTEAFF. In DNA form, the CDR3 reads TGTGCCAGCAGCGTAGTGCAGGGAAACACTGAAGCTTTCTTT.